One and the same sample provided the 10 T cell receptor beta chains below, sequenced in a study of Ad26.COV2.S vaccination and SARS-CoV-2 variants. Sequencing was performed with immunoSEQ multiplex PCR; in TCRdb, only in-frame clones are kept and a portion is missing. The profile shows over 110,000 clones, more than 80% of them singletons. This specimen was peripheral blood, taken after recovery from COVID-19. Source of these receptors: a human donor who had recovered from COVID-19.

The chain links TRBV7-6 to TRBJ2-7; D gene uncertain. Germline lookup yields CDR1 SGHVS and CDR2 FNYEAQ. V was shortened by 5 bases and J by 4 bases, with 6 bases between the two germline ends. The CDR3 runs to 11 residues. CDR3 nucleotide sequence: TGTGCCAGCAGCGATAGGTACGAGCAGTACTTC. It specifies CASSDRYEQYF.

The DNA for the CDR3 is TGCGCCAGCAGCTATACCGGGACGTCGAACACTGAAGCTTTCTTT. Translation: CASSYTGTSNTEAFF. The chain combines TRBV4-1 with TRBJ1-1; possible D gene TRBD1, 5 bases. The germline V gene encodes CDR1 MGHRA and CDR2 YSYEKL. V dropped 5 bases and J dropped 1 base, with 14 bases sitting between them. This CDR3 is built from 15 residues.

J is TRBJ2-5 and V is TRBV6-5; no reliable D call. Trimming removed 0 bases from V and 5 bases from J, with 10 bases in between. The CDR3 has 14 amino acids. From germline, CDR1 is MNHEY and CDR2 SVGAGI. The CDR3 is CASSYSATGETQYF. The CDR3 nucleotides are TGTGCCAGCAGTTACTCGGCTACTGGGGAGACCCAGTACTTC.

This clone was observed a few times. The chain couples TRBV10-2 to TRBJ2-3; 10 positions match TRBD2. This CDR3 comprises 14 residues. Germline CDR1 is WSHSY and CDR2 is SAAADI. The V and J ends lost 10 bases and 2 bases, in that order; junction bases with no gene match: 6. CDR3 residues: CATRAGGDTDTQYF. Here the CDR3 DNA reads TGCGCCACCCGAGCGGGGGGGGACACAGATACGCAGTATTTT.

The rearrangement links TRBV6-2 or TRBV6-3 to TRBJ2-3, with 7 bases that match TRBD1. Looked up from germline, CDR1 is MNHEY and CDR2 is SVGEGT. The CDR3 is 14 residues long. J was trimmed by 5 bases and V by 4 bases; bases with no gene match: 6. Here the CDR3 reads CASSSGTVQDTQYF. CDR3 sequence (DNA): TGTGCCAGCAGTTCCGGGACAGTCCAAGATACGCAGTATTTT.

The rearrangement links TRBV2 to TRBJ1-1; the D is unclear. The CDR3 has 15 residues. Germline lookup yields CDR1 SNHLY and CDR2 FYNNEI. V lost 1 base, J lost 1 base, and 10 bases lay in between. CDR3 region: CASSEDPITNTEAFF. Here the CDR3 DNA reads TGTGCCAGCAGTGAAGACCCGATAACGAACACTGAAGCTTTCTTT.

This chain links TRBV27 with TRBJ2-2, with a tentative D call TRBD1 (6 bases). Deletions cut 5 bases from V and 3 bases from J, with 13 bases between. This CDR3 contains 15 residues. Germline V gene sequence: CDR1 MNHEY, CDR2 SMNVEV (reference sequence). The CDR3 sequence is CASSQYGQYTGELFF. For the CDR3, the DNA is TGTGCCAGCAGTCAATATGGACAGTACACCGGGGAGCTGTTTTTT.

V and J are TRBV5-1 and TRBJ2-1; D is ambiguous. From germline, CDR1 is SGHRS and CDR2 YFSETQ. The V and J ends lost 2 bases and 7 bases respectively, with 13 bases between them. The CDR3 has 14 residues. The CDR3 here is CASSLRKQRNEQFF. The DNA for the CDR3 is TGCGCCAGCAGCTTACGCAAACAGAGGAATGAGCAGTTCTTC.

This clone was counted a single time. The chain recombines TRBV6-5 with TRBJ1-2; tentative D call: TRBD1 (5 bases). CDR1 and CDR2 (germline): MNHEY, SVGAGI. V lost 6 bases to trimming and J lost 7 bases, with 12 bases between them. The CDR3 consists of 12 residues. The CDR3 spells CASRAQAAGYTF. The CDR3 nucleotides are TGTGCCAGCAGGGCACAGGCGGCTGGCTACACCTTC.

In this sample, this clone turned up once. V is TRBV3-1 (or the pseudogene TRBV3-2) and J is TRBJ2-1; tentatively, D is TRBD1 (6 bases). Germline V gene lookup returns CDR1 LGHDT and CDR2 YNNKEL (reference sequence). This CDR3 region has 16 residues. V was shortened by 1 base and J by 3 bases, with 13 bases between the two germline ends. DNA of the CDR3: TGTGCCAGCAGCCAAGTCGGGACACAAGTCTACAATGAGCAGTTCTTC. It is translated as CASSQVGTQVYNEQFF.